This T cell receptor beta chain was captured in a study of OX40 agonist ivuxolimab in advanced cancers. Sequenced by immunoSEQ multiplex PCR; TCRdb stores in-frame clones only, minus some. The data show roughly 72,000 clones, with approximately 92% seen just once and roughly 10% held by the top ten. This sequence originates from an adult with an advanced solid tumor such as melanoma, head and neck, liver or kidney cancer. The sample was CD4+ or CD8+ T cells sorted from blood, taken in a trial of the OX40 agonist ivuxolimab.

CDR3 sequence: CASSLEWVDTEAFF. As DNA, the CDR3 is TGTGCCAGCAGCTTAGAGTGGGTGGACACTGAAGCTTTCTTT. The chain couples TRBV7-9 to TRBJ1-1; no reliable D call. The germline V gene encodes CDR1 SEHNR and CDR2 FQNEAQ (reference sequence). The length of the CDR3 is 14 residues. Trimming removed 1 base from V and 3 bases from J, with 9 bases in between.